This TCR beta chain was sequenced during a study of blood T cell repertoires in COVID-19. Study as a whole: COVID-19 samples from acute and convalescent phases originated in the United States, Italy and Spain. In each case, the material was cDNA or gDNA derived from T cells, B-cell-depleted T cells, or PBMCs.

In germline, CDR1 is MNHEY, CDR2 SVGAGI. Trimming removed 8 bases from V and 4 bases from J, with 12 bases in between. This CDR3 contains 13 residues. Original handling: Counts of nucleated cells, estimated from reference gene primer amplification, were obtained. TCRdb's copy holds only in-frame clones and misses some; the assay was immunoSEQ multiplex PCR. V and J calls and clone size are copied from that table; D and trimming were computed from the DNA. This sample has fewer than 15,000 clones, with roughly 90% found just once. The sequence derives from a human donor in a cohort sampled during active COVID-19. Material for sequencing was peripheral blood. The chain employs TRBV6-5 and TRBJ1-3, with D unresolved. The CDR3 DNA follows: TGTGCCAGCGAGGAGGTAGCAGGAAACACCATATATTTT. Residues: CASEEVAGNTIYF.